The 8 T cell receptor beta chains below were found in one sample sequenced in a study of blood T cell repertoires in COVID-19. Assay: immunoSEQ multiplex PCR; the TCRdb copy retains only in-frame clones and omits some. The sample has some 120,000 clones; around 90% are singletons. The specimen sequenced was peripheral blood. The receptor set was obtained from a woman aged 45-65 years with active or convalescent COVID-19.

This rearrangement joins TRBV10-1 to TRBJ2-1; 7 nucleotides line up with TRBD2. This CDR3 contains 15 residues. CDR1 is WNHNN and CDR2 is SYGVQD in the germline V gene (reference sequence). Germline trimming cut 6 bases from V and 4 bases from J; bases unmatched to any gene: 9. The CDR3 loop reads CASRGIAGLYNEQFF. Here the CDR3 DNA reads TGCGCCAGCAGAGGTATAGCGGGCCTGTACAATGAGCAGTTCTTC.

Details on this clone: One end of the junction varies from germline; a read error may be responsible. The chain links TRBV7-2 to TRBJ2-1, with TRBD2 matching 12 bases. Germline CDR1 and CDR2: SGHTA and FQGNSA. The length of the CDR3 is 15 residues. The CDR3 region has the DNA TGTGCCAGCAGCCAGATGGGTGCTAGCGGGAGGGAGGGGGTCTTC. Its protein is CASSQMGASGREGVF. Together with reference TRBV7-2 and TRBJ2-1, the CDR3 gives the full variable domain: GAGVSQSPSNKVTEKGKDVELRCDPISGHTALYWYRQSLGQGLEFLIYFQGNSAPDKSGLPSDRFSAERTGGSVSTLTIQRTQQEDSAVYLCASSQMGASGREGVFGPGTRLTVL.

The chain employs TRBV4-2 and TRBJ1-5, with TRBD1 identical over 7 bases. Germline V gene data show CDR1 as LGHNA and CDR2 as YNFKEQ. Trimming cost V 4 bases and J 7 bases; bases outside gene matches: 10. The CDR3 contains 15 residues. The CDR3 is CASSPYRGEGQPQHF. The CDR3 DNA reads as TGTGCCAGCAGCCCTTACAGGGGCGAGGGGCAGCCCCAGCATTTT.

This chain's CDR3 is CASSLPSGGVGRYGYTF. The CDR3 DNA is TGTGCCAGCAGCCTACCGTCAGGGGGCGTAGGAAGATATGGCTACACCTTC. This sequence joins TRBV7-2 and TRBJ1-2; 8 bases agree with TRBD1. Germline-derived CDR1 and CDR2 are SGHTA and FQGNSA. The length of the CDR3 is 17 residues. J lost 5 bases, V lost 5 bases, and 16 bases had no gene match.

This chain joins TRBV2 and TRBJ1-5; possibly TRBD1 for D (6 bases). Trimming left V 6 bases short and J 5 bases short, with 17 bases between. The CDR3 has 15 amino acids. Germline V gives CDR1 SNHLY, CDR2 FYNNEI. In nucleotides, the CDR3 is TGTGCCAGCAGCCGAGAAGGGACACTATATCAGCCCCAGCATTTT. Translated: CASSREGTLYQPQHF.

The chain carries TRBV5-4 and TRBJ2-7; 12 bases are shared with TRBD2. CDR1 and CDR2 from the germline V gene are SGHNT and YYREEE (reference sequence). This CDR3 is 16 amino acids long. V was clipped by 4 bases and J by 0 bases; unmatched bases: 5. The DNA of the CDR3 is TGTGCCAGCAGCAAAGGACTAGCGGGGACCTCCTACGAGCAGTACTTC. Translated: CASSKGLAGTSYEQYF.

CDR3 DNA sequence: TGCAGTGCTAGTATCCCCGGCGGGAGGGCCCATGAGCAGTTCTTC. Translating gives CSASIPGGRAHEQFF. The chain combines TRBV20-1 with TRBJ2-1, with 9 bases identical to TRBD2. The CDR3 is 15 residues long. Trimming at V came to 3 bases and at J to 8 bases, leaving 11 bases not matched to a gene. Germline V gene sequence: CDR1 DFQATT, CDR2 SNEGSKA (reference sequence).

The chain joins TRBV3-1 (or the pseudogene TRBV3-2) to TRBJ2-7; D is unresolved. The length of the CDR3 is 13 residues. Trimming removed 0 bases at V and 4 bases at J, with 7 bases between. CDR1 is LGHDT, CDR2 YNNKEL, per germline (reference sequence). In nucleotides, the CDR3 is TGTGCCAGCAGCCAAGATGCGGCTTACGAGCAGTACTTC. As protein: CASSQDAAYEQYF.